The 2 T cell receptor beta chains presented below share a single source sample, sequenced in a study of early T cells in non-severe SARS-CoV-2 infection. MiXCR, applied by TCRdb to the 5' RACE reads, yields one record per CDR3 protein. Among 80,000 or so distinct CDR3 sequences, 15% to 19% were seen once, and the ten largest hold 10% to 15%. The sequenced sample consisted of whole blood. The source is an adult who was a healthcare worker with PCR-confirmed SARS-CoV-2 infection or an uninfected control (not recorded which).

This clonotype came up many times. The rearrangement uses TRBV9 and TRBJ2-3; D is uncertain. The V and J ends lost 0 bases and 5 bases respectively, with 4 bases between them. The CDR3 loop spans 12 amino acids. Germline-derived CDR1 and CDR2 are SGDLS and YYNGEE. DNA for the CDR3: TGTGCCAGCAGCGTAGCCGGAGATACGCAGTATTTT. It specifies CASSVAGDTQYF.

This clonotype was seen only a few times. The V call is TRBV5-4, the J call TRBJ2-5; 8 nucleotides line up with TRBD1. Germline V gives CDR1 SGHNT, CDR2 YYREEE (reference sequence). The CDR3 runs 17 residues. V shed 4 bases and J 5 bases; nucleotides not matched to a gene: 16. The CDR3 nucleotides are TGTGCCAGCAGCGGATGGACAGGGAGAGATGGAATGGAGACCCAGTACTTC. Amino acid sequence: CASSGWTGRDGMETQYF.